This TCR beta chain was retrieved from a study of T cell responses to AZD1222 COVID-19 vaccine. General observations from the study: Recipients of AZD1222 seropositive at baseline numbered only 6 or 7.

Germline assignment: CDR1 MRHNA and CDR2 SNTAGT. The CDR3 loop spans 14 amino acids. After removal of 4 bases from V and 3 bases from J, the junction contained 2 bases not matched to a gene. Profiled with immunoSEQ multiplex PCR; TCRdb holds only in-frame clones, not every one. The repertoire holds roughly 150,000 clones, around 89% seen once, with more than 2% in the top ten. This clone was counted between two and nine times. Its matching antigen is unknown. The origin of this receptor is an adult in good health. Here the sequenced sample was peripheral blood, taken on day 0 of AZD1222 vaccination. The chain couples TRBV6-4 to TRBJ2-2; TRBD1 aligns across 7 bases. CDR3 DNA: TGTGCCAGCAGTGCGGGGACAGACACCGGGGAGCTGTTTTTT. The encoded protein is CASSAGTDTGELFF.